Listed below are T cell receptor beta chains from one sample, sequenced in a study of blood T cell repertoires in COVID-19. Assay: immunoSEQ multiplex PCR; the TCRdb copy retains only in-frame clones and omits some. The sample includes some 50,000 clones, roughly 84% of them seen just once. Sequenced sample: peripheral blood. The receptors derive from a man in his forties or fifties with acute or convalescent COVID-19. The CDR3 runs from the conserved cysteine through the conserved F or W. Fields, in order: V gene, clone size, J gene, CDR3 length, D gene, CDR3 protein, CDR3 DNA. A D gene is named only where the DNA matches it firmly. Some rows mark clone size as missing; the rest say once, few, many or name a class of expanded clone.

>TRBV3-1/TRBV3-2|-|TRBJ1-2|16|-
CASSPVWGESAYGYTF
TGTGCCAGCAGCCCAGTTTGGGGAGAGAGTGCCTATGGCTACACCTTC
>TRBV4-2|-|TRBJ2-7|15|-
CASSHQLTVSYEQYF
TGTGCCAGCAGCCACCAACTGACAGTCTCCTACGAGCAGTACTTC
>TRBV19|-|TRBJ1-2|14|TRBD1
CASTYQGADYGYTF
TGTGCCAGTACCTACCAGGGGGCGGATTATGGCTACACCTTC
>TRBV10-3|-|TRBJ2-7|15|TRBD2
CAISEVTSGNYEQYF
TGTGCCATCAGTGAGGTGACTAGCGGGAACTACGAGCAGTACTTC
>TRBV19|-|TRBJ1-1|14|TRBD1
CASSTGTGNTEAFF
TGTGCCAGTAGTACCGGGACAGGTAACACTGAAGCTTTCTTT
>TRBV5-1|once|TRBJ1-1|13|TRBD1
CASTTGENTEAFF
TGCGCCAGCACGACAGGGGAAAACACTGAAGCTTTCTTT
>TRBV19|once|TRBJ1-3|18|-
CASSMGIKRQSSGNTIYF
TGTGCCAGTAGTATGGGGATCAAAAGACAGAGCTCTGGAAACACCATATATTTT
>TRBV10-3|-|TRBJ2-1|15|TRBD2
CAISEGLAHYNEQFF
TGTGCCATCAGTGAGGGACTAGCTCATTACAATGAGCAGTTCTTC
>TRBV9|-|TRBJ1-2|15|-
CASSVGRGRSYGYTF
TGTGCCAGCAGCGTAGGGAGGGGCCGGAGCTATGGCTACACCTTC
>TRBV28|-|TRBJ2-3|16|TRBD2
CASSSRTSASTDTQYF
TGTGCCAGCAGTTCCCGGACTAGCGCTTCCACAGATACGCAGTATTTT
>TRBV6-5|-|TRBJ1-6|13|-
CASSFQGDSPLHF
TGTGCCAGCAGTTTCCAAGGGGATTCACCCCTCCACTTT
>TRBV4-1|once|TRBJ1-4|14|TRBD1
CASRAGTGNEKLFF
TGCGCCAGCAGGGCCGGGACAGGGAATGAAAAACTGTTTTTT
>TRBV1|-|TRBJ2-7|15|-
CTSSSRLAGHYEQYF
TGCACCAGCAGCTCTCGACTAGCGGGGCACTACGAGCAGTACTTC
>TRBV5-1|-|TRBJ2-2|16|TRBD2
CASSLTSGGAAGELFF
TGCGCCAGCAGCCTCACTAGCGGGGGGGCCGCCGGGGAGCTGTTTTTT
>TRBV18|-|TRBJ2-5|14|-
CASSPAATSETQYF
TGTGCCAGCTCACCAGCAGCCACTAGCGAGACCCAGTACTTC
>TRBV19|-|TRBJ2-7|11|-
CASGRGVEQYF
TGTGCCAGTGGCAGGGGAGTTGAGCAGTACTTC
>TRBV7-9|-|TRBJ1-5|18|-
CASSLVPLGQGTYQPQHF
TGTGCCAGCAGCTTAGTACCCCTCGGGCAGGGAACCTATCAGCCCCAGCATTTT
>TRBV5-1|-|TRBJ2-7|19|TRBD2
CASSRSGLAGVGSSYEQYF
TGCGCCAGCAGCCGGAGTGGACTAGCGGGGGTAGGGAGCTCCTACGAGCAGTACTTC
>TRBV6-1|-|TRBJ1-6|15|-
CASSEGGPDNSPLHF
TGTGCCAGCAGTGAAGGGGGGCCCGATAATTCACCCCTCCACTTT
>TRBV3-1/TRBV3-2|-|TRBJ2-7|14|TRBD2
CASSRTSGGYEQYF
TGTGCCAGCAGTCGTACTAGCGGGGGCTACGAGCAGTACTTC
>TRBV3-1/TRBV3-2|once|TRBJ2-7|13|TRBD1
CASSPTGAYEQYF
TGTGCCAGCAGTCCTACAGGGGCCTACGAGCAGTACTTC
>TRBV3-1/TRBV3-2|-|TRBJ2-2|16|TRBD2
CASSLTGTSDTGELFF
TGTGCCAGCAGCCTCACCGGGACTAGCGACACCGGGGAGCTGTTTTTT
>TRBV7-6|-|TRBJ1-5|12|-
CASSETDQPQHF
TGTGCCAGCAGCGAGACAGATCAGCCCCAGCATTTT
>TRBV9|-|TRBJ1-6|14|-
CASSEGLYNSPLHF
TGTGCCAGCAGCGAGGGACTTTATAATTCACCCCTCCACTTT
>TRBV25-1|few|TRBJ2-3|16|-
CASSDPSSITTDTQYF
TGTGCCAGCAGTGACCCCTCTAGCATTACCACAGATACGCAGTATTTT
>TRBV7-2|-|TRBJ2-5|14|-
CASSLVSREETQYF
TGTGCCAGCAGCTTAGTCTCCAGGGAAGAGACCCAGTACTTC
>TRBV6-5|few|TRBJ1-5|14|-
CASRPTGRNQPQHF
TGTGCCAGCAGGCCTACAGGGAGAAATCAGCCCCAGCATTTT
>TRBV6-2/TRBV6-3|-|TRBJ2-1|14|-
CASSYTGPRGEQFF
TGTGCCAGCAGTTACACGGGCCCCAGGGGTGAGCAGTTCTTC
>TRBV9|-|TRBJ1-1|14|TRBD1
CASSPRDSYTEAFF
TGTGCCAGCAGCCCTAGGGACAGCTACACTGAAGCTTTCTTT